This T cell receptor beta chain was captured in a study of T cells in Graves' hyperthyroidism and ophthalmopathy. The study, taken as a whole, reports: Ophthalmopathy and stable hyperthyroidism were told apart by a 13 V-J model. In validation, the model predicted ophthalmopathy. These predictions came a median around 5.9 months before onset.

Ten or more counts support this clonotype. Its target is unknown. Amplified regions were TCR beta CDR3 sequences from RNA transcripts. HTBI primers drove first-round RT-PCR of the TCR CDR3. TCRdb processed the multiplex PCR reads anew with MiXCR; each CDR3 protein has one entry. The table has about 260,000 distinct CDR3 sequences, around 17% seen once. Patients having uncontrolled infection, another autoimmune disease, pregnancy or lactation were not included. Fresh peripheral blood, around 9.3 ml, was the source of the PBMCs. The V gene lost 5 bases and the J gene lost 5 bases, with 18 bases spanning the gap. This CDR3 contains 15 residues. Germline V gene sequence: CDR1 SGHTA, CDR2 FQGNSA.

The origin of this receptor is a woman under 30 with Graves' ophthalmopathy. This chain joins TRBV7-2 and TRBJ2-5; D remains unclear. Sequenced input: blood. This chain's CDR3 is CASSTDRSPWETQYF. The CDR3 DNA reads TGTGCCAGCAGCACCGACCGTTCCCCGTGGGAGACCCAGTACTTC. The whole variable domain, filled in from reference TRBV7-2 and TRBJ2-5, reads GAGVSQSPSNKVTEKGKDVELRCDPISGHTALYWYRQSLGQGLEFLIYFQGNSAPDKSGLPSDRFSAERTGGSVSTLTIQRTQQEDSAVYLCASSTDRSPWETQYFGPGTRLLVL.